These T cell receptor beta chains were read from a single sample in a study of memory CD4+ T cells and cytomegalovirus serostatus. Profiling relied on immunoSEQ multiplex PCR, and the TCRdb table lists in-frame clones only, not all of them. This table has over 25,000 clones, 70% to 80% appearing once. The material sequenced was memory CD4+ T cells from blood. The receptors shown here come from an adult in good health and CMV-seronegative. Both conserved end residues are part of each CDR3. The D gene is left open where the match is weak. The listing skips clone size in some rows; elsewhere it reads once, few, many or a size class.

J,size,D,V,DNA,CDR3
TRBJ2-1,NA,NA,TRBV11-3,TGTGCCAGCAGCCGAGGGGGGGCCTACAATGAGCAGTTCTTC,CASSRGGAYNEQFF
TRBJ1-5,NA,NA,TRBV4-3,TGCGCCAGCAGCCAAGATTTAGGACGGCTGGGTGGGGGCACCCAGCATTTT,CASSQDLGRLGGGTQHF
TRBJ1-1,NA,NA,TRBV7-2,TGTGCCAGCAGCTTCGGAGACACCAGGGGATCTGAAGCTTTCTTT,CASSFGDTRGSEAFF
TRBJ2-2,NA,NA,TRBV18,TGTGCCAGCTCACCACTGCGAGGGGCGCAGACCGGGGAGCTGTTTTTT,CASSPLRGAQTGELFF
TRBJ1-1,once,NA,TRBV5-5,TGTGCCAGCAGCTTGAACGTTGTCAGGGGACCGTGGAACACTGAAGCTTTCTTT,CASSLNVVRGPWNTEAFF
TRBJ1-1,few,NA,TRBV2,TGTGCCAGCAGTTGGGGGTACACTGAAGCTTTCTTT,CASSWGYTEAFF
TRBJ1-2,NA,TRBD1,TRBV7-9,TGTGCCAGCAGCTTAGAAGGGACAGGGGGCGCGAGCTATGGCTACACCTTC,CASSLEGTGGASYGYTF
TRBJ1-1,few,NA,TRBV6-6,TGTGCCGGATTACAGGGCATGAACACTGAAGCTTTCTTT,CAGLQGMNTEAFF
TRBJ2-5,few,TRBD1,TRBV7-2,TGTGCCAGCACCCAGGGGGCGACCCAGTACTTC,CASTQGATQYF
TRBJ1-1,NA,TRBD1,TRBV27,TGTGCCAGCAGTCACGGGACAGGGATGTTGAACACTGAAGCTTTCTTT,CASSHGTGMLNTEAFF